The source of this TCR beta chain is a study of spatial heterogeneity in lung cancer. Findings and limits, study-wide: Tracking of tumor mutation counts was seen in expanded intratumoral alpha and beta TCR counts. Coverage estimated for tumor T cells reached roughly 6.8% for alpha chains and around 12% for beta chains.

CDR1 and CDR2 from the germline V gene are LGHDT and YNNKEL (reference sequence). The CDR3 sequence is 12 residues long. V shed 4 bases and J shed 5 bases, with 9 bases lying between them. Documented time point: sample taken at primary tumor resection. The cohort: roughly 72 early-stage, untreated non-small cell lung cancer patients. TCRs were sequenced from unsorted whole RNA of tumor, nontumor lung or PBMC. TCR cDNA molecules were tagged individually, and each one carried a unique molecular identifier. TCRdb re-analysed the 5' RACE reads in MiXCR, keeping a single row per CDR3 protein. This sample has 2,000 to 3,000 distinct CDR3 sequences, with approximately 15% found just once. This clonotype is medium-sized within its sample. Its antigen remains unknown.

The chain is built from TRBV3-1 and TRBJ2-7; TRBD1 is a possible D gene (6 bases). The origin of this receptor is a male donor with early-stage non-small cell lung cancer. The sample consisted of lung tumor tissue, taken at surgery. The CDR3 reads CASSLEGDEQYF. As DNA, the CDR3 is TGTGCCAGCAGCCTCGAGGGGGACGAGCAGTACTTC.